This T cell receptor beta chain was sequenced in a study of T cells in Graves' hyperthyroidism and ophthalmopathy. This CDR3 region has 13 residues. Looked up from germline, CDR1 is GTSNPN and CDR2 is SVGIG (reference sequence). Researchers amplified the TCR beta CDR3 regions from RNA transcripts. The study used the HTBI primer set for a first-round RT-PCR of the TCR CDR3. One entry per CDR3 protein results from TCRdb running MiXCR on the multiplex PCR reads. This table has hundreds of thousands of distinct CDR3 sequences, about 14% appearing once. Lactation, pregnancy, other autoimmune disease or uncontrolled infection led to exclusion of patients. In the case of this clonotype: Being one base from a much bigger clone, this may be a read error.

The chain links TRBV30 to TRBJ1-2; D not certain. Sequencing input: blood. The TCR originated in a woman between 40 and 55 years old with Graves' ophthalmopathy. The CDR3: CAWRRTANYGHTF. Written as DNA, the CDR3 is TGTGCCTGGAGACGCACCGCTAACTATGGCCACACCTTC.